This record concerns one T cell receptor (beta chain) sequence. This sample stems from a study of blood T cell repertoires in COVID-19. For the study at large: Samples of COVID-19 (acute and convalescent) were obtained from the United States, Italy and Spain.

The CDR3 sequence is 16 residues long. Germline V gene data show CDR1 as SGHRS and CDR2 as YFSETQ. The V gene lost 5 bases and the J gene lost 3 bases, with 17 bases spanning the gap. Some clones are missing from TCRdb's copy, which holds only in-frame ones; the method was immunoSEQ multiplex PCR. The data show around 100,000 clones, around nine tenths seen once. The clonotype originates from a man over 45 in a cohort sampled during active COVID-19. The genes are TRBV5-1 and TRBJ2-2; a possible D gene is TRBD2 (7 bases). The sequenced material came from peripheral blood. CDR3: CASRPRAGADTGELFF. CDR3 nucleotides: TGCGCCAGCAGGCCGAGGGCGGGGGCGGACACCGGGGAGCTGTTTTTT.